The 16 T cell receptor beta chains below come from one sample, sequenced in a study of CD8 T cells in ankylosing spondylitis (dated by TCRdb to about 2017). Library preparation employed 5' RACE. Sequencing was performed on an Illumina HiSeq 2500. In TCRdb, the public reads were trimmed at Q25 with fastp and aligned with MiXCR, with productive beta chains retained. Each CDR3 protein gets just one entry, which takes the most common genes and DNA from the rows behind it. For this sample there are approximately 260,000 distinct CDR3 sequences; 8% to 9.5% appear just once. Around 6.8% of the sample lies in the top ten. Material for sequencing was blood, either unsorted or a sorted T cell fraction (not recorded which). Source of these receptors: a male donor with ankylosing spondylitis or in good health (not recorded which).

The chain is built from TRBV30 and TRBJ2-1, with D possibly TRBD2 on 5 matching bases. Trimming took 2 bases from V and 8 from J, leaving 10 bases between them. The CDR3 contains 12 residues. Germline CDR1 reads GTSNPN; CDR2 reads SVGIG (reference sequence). In DNA form, the CDR3 reads TGTGCCTGGAGTTGGACCGGGGATGAGCAGTTCTTC. Translation: CAWSWTGDEQFF. The full variable domain, completed using reference TRBV30 and TRBJ2-1, is SQTIHQWPATLVQPVGSPLSLECTVEGTSNPNLYWYRQAAGRGLQLLFYSVGIGQISSEVPQNLSASRPQDRQFILSSKKLLLSDSGFYLCAWSWTGDEQFFGPGTRLTVL.

This chain joins TRBV6-1 and TRBJ2-5; maybe TRBD1 (6 bases). Germline assignment: CDR1 MNHNS and CDR2 SASEGT. This CDR3 is 13 amino acids long. V gave up 9 bases and J gave up 1 base, with 12 bases separating them. CDR3 sequence reads: CASEFRGQETQYF. CDR3 coding DNA: TGTGCCAGTGAATTCAGGGGCCAAGAGACCCAGTACTTC.

This clonotype was detected only a few times. This chain joins TRBV6-6 and TRBJ2-1; no reliable D call. CDR3 length equals 12 residues. V was cut by 5 bases and J by 6 bases, with 8 bases left in between. Germline V CDR1 and CDR2: MNHNY, SVGAGI (reference sequence). CDR3 in DNA: TGTGCCAGCAGTGGGGTGCTCAATGAGCAGTTCTTC. It encodes CASSGVLNEQFF.

This clonotype was picked up many times. This chain uses TRBV28 with TRBJ1-2; D is perhaps TRBD1 (5 bases). Germline V gene lookup returns CDR1 MDHEN and CDR2 SYDVKM. Trimming took 6 bases from V and 5 from J, leaving 16 bases between them. The CDR3 extends over 14 amino acids. CDR3 sequence: CASSAGTAQYGYTF. The CDR3 coding sequence is TGTGCCAGCAGCGCCGGGACGGCCCAATATGGCTACACCTTC.

This clonotype was counted ten times or more. This chain uses TRBV12-3 or TRBV12-4 with TRBJ2-4; TRBD1 matches 10 bases. This CDR3 has 13 amino acids. The J segment lost 7 bases and the V segment lost 5 bases, leaving 2 bases of the junction unmatched. The CDR3 DNA is TGTGCCAGCAGTGTGGACAGGGGGAACATTCAGTACTTC. Translated: CASSVDRGNIQYF.

This clonotype appeared many times. The rearrangement links TRBV5-1 to TRBJ1-2, with TRBD1 matching 7 bases. J gave up 8 bases and V 4 bases, and 5 bases lay outside the gene matches. Germline CDR1 and CDR2: SGHRS and YFSETQ. CDR3 length: 12 amino acids. The CDR3 DNA is TGCGCCAGCAGCCCGGGACAGCTCGGCTACACCTTC. Translating gives CASSPGQLGYTF.

The table lists this clonotype with many counts. The CDR3 DNA is TGTGCCAGCTCACCAGGGAAGGGGAGAGCGGACTATGGCTACACCTTC. Its protein is CASSPGKGRADYGYTF. The rearrangement joins TRBV18 to TRBJ1-2; possibly TRBD1 for D (5 bases). The germline CDR1 and CDR2 sequences are KGHSH and LQKENI. The CDR3 is 16 amino acids. V was trimmed by 2 bases and J by 3 bases, leaving 16 bases between them.

This chain links TRBV7-2 with TRBJ2-1, with TRBD2 matching 15 bases. V shed 5 bases, J shed 13 bases, and the junction held 6 bases outside the gene matches. Germline V gene lookup returns CDR1 SGHTA and CDR2 FQGNSA. The CDR3 totals 14 residues. CDR3 sequence reads: CASSQSGLAGGQFF. Written as DNA, the CDR3 is TGTGCCAGCAGCCAATCGGGACTAGCGGGGGGACAGTTCTTC.

The CDR3 DNA reads TGTGCCAGCAGCTTTGACGGTCCAGATACGCAGTATTTT. Amino acid sequence: CASSFDGPDTQYF. The chain employs TRBV7-8 and TRBJ2-3, with D uncertain. Germline-derived CDR1 and CDR2 are SGHVS and FQNEAQ. The CDR3 is 13 amino acids. V dropped 3 bases and J dropped 4 bases, with 8 bases sitting between them.

This clonotype was counted at least ten times. The rearrangement joins TRBV3-1 to TRBJ1-1; D is uncertain. The germline V and J ends were trimmed by 2 bases and 6 bases, with 10 bases remaining between them. CDR1 LGHDT and CDR2 YNNKEL come from the germline V gene (reference sequence). The length of the CDR3 is 13 residues. The CDR3 loop is CASSQNPGAEAFF. Here the CDR3 DNA reads TGTGCCAGCAGCCAAAATCCCGGCGCTGAAGCTTTCTTT.

This chain links TRBV4-1 with TRBJ2-5; the D gene is possibly TRBD1 (6 bases). The CDR3 runs 15 residues. V lost 4 bases and J lost 2, with 14 bases in between. Per germline, CDR1 MGHRA and CDR2 YSYEKL. The CDR3, as DNA: TGCGCCAGCAGCCTGCAATCGAGGGGGCAAGAGACCCAGTACTTC. The encoded protein is CASSLQSRGQETQYF.

This clonotype was observed at least ten times. This rearrangement joins TRBV5-1 to TRBJ2-1; TRBD2 might be the D (5 bases). The CDR3 runs 15 residues. Germline lookup yields CDR1 SGHRS and CDR2 YFSETQ. V was shortened by 0 bases and J by 9 bases, with 16 bases between the two germline ends. The CDR3 sequence is CASSLAVDSPGEQFF. The CDR3 DNA sequence: TGCGCCAGCAGCTTGGCCGTGGACTCCCCGGGTGAGCAGTTCTTC. The variable domain in full, completed from reference TRBV5-1 and TRBJ2-1, reads KAGVTQTPRYLIKTRGQQVTLSCSPISGHRSVSWYQQTPGQGLQFLFEYFSETQRNKGNFPGRFSGRQFSNSRSEMNVSTLELGDSALYLCASSLAVDSPGEQFFGPGTRLTVL.

This clonotype was detected ten times or more. The chain has TRBV29-1 and TRBJ2-1; 11 bases fit TRBD2. Germline V gives CDR1 SQVTM, CDR2 ANQGSEA. The CDR3 loop spans 13 amino acids. The V segment lost 6 bases and the J segment 7 bases; nucleotides outside the gene matches: 5. CDR3 nucleotide sequence: TGCAGCGTGCTAGCGGGAGGCGGGAATGAGCAGTTCTTC. Translated, it gives CSVLAGGGNEQFF.

The sample holds many counts of this clonotype. The chain joins TRBV7-9 to TRBJ2-7, with D tentatively TRBD2 (6 bases). CDR3 length: 14 residues. Looked up from germline, CDR1 is SEHNR and CDR2 is FQNEAQ (reference sequence). The germline V and J ends were trimmed by 6 bases and 3 bases, with 15 bases remaining between them. This CDR3 is CASRSGVHNYEQYF. CDR3 DNA: TGTGCCAGCAGATCGGGGGTACACAACTACGAGCAGTACTTC. Drawing the rest from reference TRBV7-9 and TRBJ2-7, the complete variable domain is DTGVSQNPRHKITKRGQNVTFRCDPISEHNRLYWYRQTLGQGPEFLTYFQNEAQLEKSRLLSDRFSAERPKGSFSTLEIQRTEQGDSAMYLCASRSGVHNYEQYFGPGTRLTVT.

This clonotype was seen a handful of times. This chain joins TRBV4-3 and TRBJ2-6; unclear D gene. Germline loops: CDR1 LGHNA, CDR2 YSLEER. The CDR3 is made up of 16 amino acids. Trimming left V 0 bases short and J 0 bases short, with 6 bases between. The CDR3 loop is CASSQDQVSGANVLTF. The CDR3 DNA follows: TGCGCCAGCAGCCAAGATCAAGTCTCTGGGGCCAACGTCCTGACTTTC.

The J gene is TRBJ2-1, the V gene TRBV28, with D uncertain. With 3 bases removed from V and 6 bases from J, the gap between germline ends came to 15 bases. The CDR3 consists of 15 residues. Germline CDR1 is MDHEN and CDR2 is SYDVKM. The CDR3 sequence is CASSFIGIKLNEQFF. The CDR3, as DNA: TGTGCCAGCAGTTTTATAGGGATAAAACTCAATGAGCAGTTCTTC.